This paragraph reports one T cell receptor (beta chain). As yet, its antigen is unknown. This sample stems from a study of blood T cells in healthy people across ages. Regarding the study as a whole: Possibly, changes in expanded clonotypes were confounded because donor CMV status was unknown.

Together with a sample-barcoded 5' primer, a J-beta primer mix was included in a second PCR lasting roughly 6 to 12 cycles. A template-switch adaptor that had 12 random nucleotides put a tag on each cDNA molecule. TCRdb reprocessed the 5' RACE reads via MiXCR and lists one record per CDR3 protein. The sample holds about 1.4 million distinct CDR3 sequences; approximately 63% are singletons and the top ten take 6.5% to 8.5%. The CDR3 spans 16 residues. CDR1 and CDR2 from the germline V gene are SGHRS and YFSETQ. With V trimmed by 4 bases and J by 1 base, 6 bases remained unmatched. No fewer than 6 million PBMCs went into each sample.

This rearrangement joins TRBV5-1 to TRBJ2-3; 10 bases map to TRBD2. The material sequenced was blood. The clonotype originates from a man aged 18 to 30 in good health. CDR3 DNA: TGCGCCAGCAGCCAAGCGGGGGGGCCCGGCACAGATACGCAGTATTTT. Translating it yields CASSQAGGPGTDTQYF.